These 6 T cell receptor beta chains originate from one sample sequenced in a study of T cell repertoires in cytomegalovirus infection (dated by TCRdb to the late 2010s). Sample treatment or condition, as interpreted from the label and publication: in vitro stimulation with specific CMV peptide epitopes to enrich CMV-specific T cells. Sequencing was performed on an Illumina HiSeq 1500. TCRdb trimmed the raw reads at Q25, called clones with MiXCR and kept productive beta chains. Each record represents a unique CDR3 protein, reported with the most common genes and DNA among its rows. Recorded for this sample are approximately 770,000 distinct CDR3 sequences; almost 30% of them occurred a single time. Jointly, the top ten make up about 12% of the sample. What these receptors recognize is not known. This specimen consisted of cultured CD8+ T cells from PBMCs, obtained from culture after CMV antigen stimulation. All receptors derive from a human donor in good health (CMV status not recorded). Some clones in this sample may be carry-over from other donors' samples.

This clonotype has more than one count but fewer than ten. J is TRBJ2-7 and V is TRBV12-3 or TRBV12-4; tentatively, D is TRBD1 or TRBD2 (6 bases each). CDR3 length: 15 residues. V lost 5 bases to trimming and J lost 0 bases, with 14 bases between them. The CDR3 loop reads CASSLPGEASYEQYF. DNA of the CDR3: TGTGCCAGCAGTCTCCCAGGGGAGGCCTCCTACGAGCAGTACTTC.

This clonotype appeared a few times. The chain has TRBV6-5 and TRBJ2-5; 8 bases match TRBD1. The germline CDR1 and CDR2 sequences are MNHEY and SVGAGI. This CDR3 is built from 17 residues. The V segment lost 2 bases and the J segment 1 base; nucleotides outside the gene matches: 9. The CDR3 is CASSYPGQEWSQETQYF. CDR3 bases: TGTGCCAGCAGTTACCCGGGACAGGAGTGGAGCCAAGAGACCCAGTACTTC.

The rearrangement uses TRBV12-3 or TRBV12-4 and TRBJ1-5; 7 bases map to TRBD1. CDR3 length equals 13 residues. The J segment lost 7 bases and the V segment lost 6 bases, leaving 6 bases of the junction unmatched. CDR3 nucleotides: TGTGCCAGCAGACCAGGGGGAGGGCAGCCCCAGCATTTT. This gives the protein CASRPGGGQPQHF.

The chain recombines TRBV4-3 with TRBJ1-1; D unclear. Trimming cost V 0 bases and J 1 base, with 12 bases left between them. CDR3 length equals 16 residues. Germline V gives CDR1 LGHNA, CDR2 YSLEER. Here the CDR3 reads CASSQDPGTANTEAFF. The CDR3 DNA follows: TGCGCCAGCAGCCAAGATCCGGGTACGGCGAACACTGAAGCTTTCTTT.

The V call is TRBV4-2, the J call TRBJ2-1, with 7 bases matching TRBD2. CDR1 and CDR2 (germline): LGHNA, YNFKEQ. V lost 0 bases and J lost 8; bases outside the gene matches: 10. The CDR3 loop spans 16 amino acids. The CDR3 sequence is CASSQDGRTSGDEQFF. As DNA, the CDR3 is TGTGCCAGCAGCCAAGATGGGAGGACTAGTGGTGATGAGCAGTTCTTC.

This sequence joins TRBV20-1 and TRBJ2-1, with D unresolved. Germline values: CDR1 DFQATT, CDR2 SNEGSKA (reference sequence). The CDR3 length is 16 residues. V was pared by 5 bases and J by 0 bases, with 17 bases between. CDR3 nucleotide sequence: TGCAGTGCTTTGAAGGACGGGTTTAGCTCCTACAATGAGCAGTTCTTC. This encodes CSALKDGFSSYNEQFF.